The T cell receptor (beta chain) described here comes from a study of yellow fever vaccine responses in identical twins. The study, taken as a whole, reports: The authors reported partly convergent, partly personalized vaccine responses in identical twins.

TCRdb independently ran MiXCR on the RT-PCR reads; one entry per CDR3 protein. The data show about 19,000 distinct CDR3 sequences, with approximately 79% seen just once and under 3% held by the top ten. Trimming removed 8 bases from V and 3 bases from J, with 22 bases in between. In germline, CDR1 is PRHDT, CDR2 FYEKMQ (reference sequence). This CDR3 spans 16 amino acids. This clonotype showed up just once. Its specificity is unknown. Specimen: T cells from blood (PBMCs), unsorted or a sorted subset (not recorded which), collected before or after yellow fever vaccination (not recorded which). This chain links TRBV13 with TRBJ1-2; D gene unclear. The origin of this receptor is a woman aged 18 to 35 who received the yellow fever vaccine. The CDR3 nucleotides read TGTGCCAGCTCCCCTACTATTGAAGATAGGGACTATGGCTACACCTTC. Protein sequence: CASSPTIEDRDYGYTF.